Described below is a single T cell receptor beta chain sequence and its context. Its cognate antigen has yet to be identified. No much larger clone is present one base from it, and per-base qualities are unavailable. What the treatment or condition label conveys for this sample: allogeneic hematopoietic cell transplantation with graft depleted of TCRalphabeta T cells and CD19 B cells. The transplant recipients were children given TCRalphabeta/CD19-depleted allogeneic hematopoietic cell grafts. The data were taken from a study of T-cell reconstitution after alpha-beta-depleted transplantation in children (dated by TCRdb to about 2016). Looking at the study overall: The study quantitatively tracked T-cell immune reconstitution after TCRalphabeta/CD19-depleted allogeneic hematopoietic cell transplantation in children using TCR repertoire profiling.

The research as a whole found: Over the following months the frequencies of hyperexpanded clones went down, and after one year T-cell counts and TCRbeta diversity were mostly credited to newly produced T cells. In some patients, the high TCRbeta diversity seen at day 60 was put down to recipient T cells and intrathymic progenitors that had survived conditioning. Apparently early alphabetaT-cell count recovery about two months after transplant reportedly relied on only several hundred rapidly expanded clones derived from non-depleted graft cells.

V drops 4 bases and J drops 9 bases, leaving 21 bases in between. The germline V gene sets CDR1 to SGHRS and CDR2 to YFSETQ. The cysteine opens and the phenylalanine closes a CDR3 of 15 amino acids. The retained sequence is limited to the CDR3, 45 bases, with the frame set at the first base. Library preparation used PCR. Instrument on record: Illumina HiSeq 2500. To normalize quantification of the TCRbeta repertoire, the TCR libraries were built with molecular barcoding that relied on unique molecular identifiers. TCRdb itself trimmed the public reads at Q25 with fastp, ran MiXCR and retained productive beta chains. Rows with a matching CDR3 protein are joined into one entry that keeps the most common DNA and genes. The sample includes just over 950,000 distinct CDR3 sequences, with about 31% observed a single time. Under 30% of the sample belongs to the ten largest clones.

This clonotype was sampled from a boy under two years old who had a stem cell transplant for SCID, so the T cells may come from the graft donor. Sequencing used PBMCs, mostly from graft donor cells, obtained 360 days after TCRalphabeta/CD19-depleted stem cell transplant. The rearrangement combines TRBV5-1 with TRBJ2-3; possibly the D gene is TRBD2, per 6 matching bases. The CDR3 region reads CASSRGLGVVLTQYF. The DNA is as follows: TGCGCCAGCAGCAGGGGACTTGGGGTTGTGTTAACGCAGTATTTT. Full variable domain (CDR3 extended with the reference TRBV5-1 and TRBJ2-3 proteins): KAGVTQTPRYLIKTRGQQVTLSCSPISGHRSVSWYQQTPGQGLQFLFEYFSETQRNKGNFPGRFSGRQFSNSRSEMNVSTLELGDSALYLCASSRGLGVVLTQYFGPGTRLTVL.